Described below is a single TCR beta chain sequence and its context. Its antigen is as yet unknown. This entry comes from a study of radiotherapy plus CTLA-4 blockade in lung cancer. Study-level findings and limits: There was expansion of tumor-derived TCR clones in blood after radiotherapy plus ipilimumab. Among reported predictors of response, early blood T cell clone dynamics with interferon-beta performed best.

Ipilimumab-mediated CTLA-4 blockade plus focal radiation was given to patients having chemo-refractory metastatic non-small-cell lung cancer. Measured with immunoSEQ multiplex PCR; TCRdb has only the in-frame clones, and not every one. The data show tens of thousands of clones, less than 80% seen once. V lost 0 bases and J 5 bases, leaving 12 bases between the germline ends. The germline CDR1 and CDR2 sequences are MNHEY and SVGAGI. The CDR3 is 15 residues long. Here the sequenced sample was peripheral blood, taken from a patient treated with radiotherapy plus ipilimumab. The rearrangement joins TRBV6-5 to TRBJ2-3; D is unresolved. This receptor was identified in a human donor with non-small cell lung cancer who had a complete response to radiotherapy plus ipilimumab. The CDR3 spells CASSYSLGNQDTQYF. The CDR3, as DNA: TGTGCCAGCAGTTACTCGTTGGGCAATCAAGATACGCAGTATTTT.